This is a list of T cell receptor beta chains from one sample in a study of cytomegalovirus exposure and HLA in healthy donors. The assay was immunoSEQ multiplex PCR, and TCRdb's table has in-frame clones only and misses some. The table has under 200,000 clones, over 65% seen once. Sequenced: PBMCs. The receptor source for this set is a female donor in good health and CMV-seronegative. Each CDR3 is given with its conserved first and last residue. The D gene is left open where the match is weak. Rows may omit the clone size; those that give it use once, few, many or a size class.

d_gene,j_gene,v_gene,abundance,CDR3nt,CDR3aa
.,TRBJ1-2,TRBV28,.,TGTGCCAGCAGCCCCAAGGGGCCTTTTAACTATGGCTACACCTTC,CASSPKGPFNYGYTF
.,TRBJ1-1,TRBV10-3,.,TGTGCCATCAGTAGAGAAAGGGGGAACACTGAAGCTTTCTTT,CAISRERGNTEAFF
TRBD2,TRBJ2-7,TRBV7-2,.,TGTGCCAGCAGCCCCCGACTAGCGGGGGGCTACGCGCAGTACTTC,CASSPRLAGGYAQYF
TRBD2,TRBJ2-1,TRBV9,.,TGTGCCAGCAGCGGACGGACTAGCGGGAGTCAGTACAATGAGCAGTTCTTC,CASSGRTSGSQYNEQFF
.,TRBJ1-5,TRBV30,once,TGTGCCTGGAGTACCTCGGGGGGCAGCAATCAGCCCCAGCATTTT,CAWSTSGGSNQPQHF
TRBD1,TRBJ1-1,TRBV18,once,TGTGCCAGCTCACCAACCAGGACAGGGCGGACTGAAGCTTTCTTT,CASSPTRTGRTEAFF
TRBD2,TRBJ2-2,TRBV9,.,TGTGCCAGCAGCGTAGGTAGCGGGGTAAACACCGGGGAGCTGTTTTTT,CASSVGSGVNTGELFF
.,TRBJ1-2,TRBV18,.,TGTGCCAGCTCACCGGACACACAGAGCTATGGCTACACCTTC,CASSPDTQSYGYTF
.,TRBJ2-7,TRBV9,.,TGTGCCAGCAGCATCACAGGGTGGGCCGAGCAGTACTTC,CASSITGWAEQYF
TRBD1,TRBJ1-5,TRBV7-9,.,TGTGCCAGCAGCTTAGCGCCTAGACAGGGTCTCTTACAGCCCCAGCATTTT,CASSLAPRQGLLQPQHF
.,TRBJ1-1,TRBV7-8,once,TGTGCCAGCAGCCAACAGGGTGCCCGCGCTGAAGCTTTCTTT,CASSQQGARAEAFF
.,TRBJ1-3,TRBV7-2,.,TGTGCCAGCAGCTTAAATGATCCCGGGGCTGGAAACACCATATATTTT,CASSLNDPGAGNTIYF
.,TRBJ1-6,TRBV6-1,.,TGTGCCAGCAGTATGGCCTTACATTCACCCCTCCACTTT,CASSMALHSPLHF
.,TRBJ2-3,TRBV7-3,.,TGTGCCAGCAGCTTAGAGGGGGGAGGAGGGACAGATTTT,CASSLEGGGGTDF
.,TRBJ1-1,TRBV9,.,TGTGCCAGCAGCGTAGGAGGCAGGGACACTGAAGCTTTCTTT,CASSVGGRDTEAFF
.,TRBJ2-1,TRBV27,.,TGTGCCAGCAGTTTGGAGGGAGTGGGTGAGCAGTTCTTC,CASSLEGVGEQFF
TRBD1,TRBJ2-2,TRBV9,.,TGTGCCAGCAGCGTAGATCCGCCGGGACAGGATTACGCGAACACCGGGGAGCTGTTTTTT,CASSVDPPGQDYANTGELFF
.,TRBJ1-1,TRBV7-9,few,TGTGCCAGCAGCTTAGCCGTGGGGAGGACCACTGAAGCTTTCTTT,CASSLAVGRTTEAFF
TRBD2,TRBJ2-7,TRBV27,.,TGTGCCAGCAGTTTCGGGGGGGGGTCCTACGAGCAGTACTTC,CASSFGGGSYEQYF
TRBD2,TRBJ2-3,TRBV9,.,TGTGCCAGCAGCGTTGGCGGGGGGGCCCTGGGTGAAGATACGCAGTATTTT,CASSVGGGALGEDTQYF
TRBD1,TRBJ1-5,TRBV6-6,few,TGTGCCAGCAGCCGCGGACAGGTGGAAAATCAGCCCCAGCATTTT,CASSRGQVENQPQHF
.,TRBJ1-2,TRBV7-2,.,TGTGCCAGCAGCTTAGGCCCCGGACAGTATAATGGCTACACCTTC,CASSLGPGQYNGYTF
TRBD2,TRBJ2-7,TRBV9,.,TGTGCCAGCAGCGTAACGGGAGGGCGTTCCTACGAGCAGTACTTC,CASSVTGGRSYEQYF
.,TRBJ2-5,TRBV11-2,.,TGTGCCAGCAGCTTAGCAGGGCTGTCAGAGACCCAGTACTTC,CASSLAGLSETQYF
TRBD1,TRBJ2-2,TRBV2,.,TGTGCCAGCAGCCGGGACAGGGGAACCGGGGAGCTGTTTTTT,CASSRDRGTGELFF
.,TRBJ1-4,TRBV18,.,TGTGCCAGCTCACCGCCGGGGTTTTTTAATGAAAAACTGTTTTTT,CASSPPGFFNEKLFF
.,TRBJ2-1,TRBV25-1,.,TGTGCCAGCAGTGAATATCAGATGCGGGACAATGAGCAGTTCTTC,CASSEYQMRDNEQFF
TRBD1,TRBJ2-7,TRBV5-1,few,TGCGCCAGCAGCTTGGGGACAGGGCAGGGCGAGCAGTACTTC,CASSLGTGQGEQYF
.,TRBJ2-6,TRBV7-3,.,TGTGCCAGCAGCACCCCAGGGGTTTCTGGGGCCAACGGCCTGACTTTC,CASSTPGVSGANGLTF
.,TRBJ2-4,TRBV30,.,TGTGCCTGGAGTCCATCCTCGGGGAACATTCAGTACTTC,CAWSPSSGNIQYF
.,TRBJ2-3,TRBV27,once,TGTGCCAGCCTATATCGGGTGGGTTCACAGCAGTATTTT,CASLYRVGSQQYF
.,TRBJ2-1,TRBV5-4,.,TGTGCCAGCAGCTTTTCAGTCCAACCCTCCTACAATGAGCAGTTCTTC,CASSFSVQPSYNEQFF
.,TRBJ1-2,TRBV5-4,.,TGTGCCAGCAGCCCTCGGACACCACAACGCGACTACACCTTC,CASSPRTPQRDYTF
TRBD1,TRBJ1-2,TRBV19,once,TGTGCCAGTAGTGGGGGGACAGGGAAGGAGAGTGGCTACACCTTC,CASSGGTGKESGYTF
TRBD1,TRBJ1-1,TRBV7-9,.,TGTGCCAGCAGCTTAAGGACAGGGGGCACTGAAGCTTTCTTT,CASSLRTGGTEAFF
.,TRBJ2-2,TRBV4-3,once,TGCGCCAGCAGCCAAGAAGGCCAGGGTAGACACACCGGGGAGCTGTTTTTT,CASSQEGQGRHTGELFF
TRBD2,TRBJ2-1,TRBV9,.,TGTGCCAGCAGCGGGGGACTAGCGGGATACAATGAGCAGTTCTTC,CASSGGLAGYNEQFF
.,TRBJ2-3,TRBV6-1,.,TGTGCCAGCAGTGAACCGAGAGATACGCAGTATTTT,CASSEPRDTQYF
.,TRBJ1-1,TRBV28,.,TGTGCCAGCAGTTTAGGGGCAGGAAGGACTGAAGCTTTCTTT,CASSLGAGRTEAFF
TRBD1,TRBJ1-2,TRBV19,once,TGTGCCAGTAACCCGGACAGGGGCTTAGAGAATGGCTACACCTTC,CASNPDRGLENGYTF
.,TRBJ1-4,TRBV16,few,TGTGCCAGCAGCCAACAGGGGTTGCGGGAAAAACTGTTTTTT,CASSQQGLREKLFF
.,TRBJ2-5,TRBV7-6,.,TGTGCCAGCAGCTACCGGGACTCTTGGGAGACCCAGTACTTC,CASSYRDSWETQYF
TRBD1,TRBJ2-7,TRBV7-2,.,TGTGCCAGCAGCTTTTCCCCGGGACAGGGGGACTACGAGCAGTACTTC,CASSFSPGQGDYEQYF
.,TRBJ2-3,TRBV6-5,.,TGTGCCACCGGAGCGGGCGCGATCCCAGATACGCAGTATTTT,CATGAGAIPDTQYF
TRBD2,TRBJ2-1,TRBV4-1,.,TGCGCCAGCAGACCAACGGGAAGCGGGAGGGCCTACAATGAGCAGTTCTTC,CASRPTGSGRAYNEQFF
TRBD2,TRBJ2-4,TRBV13,.,TGTGCCAGCAGCTTAGGCCCGAGCGGGATGGGCATTCAGTACTTC,CASSLGPSGMGIQYF
TRBD2,TRBJ2-5,TRBV6-5,.,TGTGCCACCAAGCGGGGGGGCGAAAAGACCCAGTACTTC,CATKRGGEKTQYF
.,TRBJ2-1,TRBV5-1,once,TGCGCCAGCAGCGAAGGGGTTCGGCAGTTCTTC,CASSEGVRQFF
TRBD1,TRBJ1-4,TRBV29-1,.,TGCAGCGCTGTCGGGACAGACAATGAAAAACTGTTTTTT,CSAVGTDNEKLFF
.,TRBJ1-2,TRBV28,.,TGTGCCAGCAGCCCCTTCTCCTATGGCTACACCTTC,CASSPFSYGYTF
TRBD1,TRBJ1-2,TRBV7-8,.,TGTGCCAGCAGCATGGGACAGGGGTTCTATGGCTACACCTTC,CASSMGQGFYGYTF